Sequencing of this T cell receptor beta chain was carried out in a study of T cell responses to AZD1222 COVID-19 vaccine. Data came from immunoSEQ multiplex PCR; TCRdb stores just in-frame clones and leaves some out. The top ten clones hold just over 5% of a sample with some 130,000 clones, about 93% of them seen once. The CDR3 length is 15 residues. Germline values: CDR1 MGHRA, CDR2 YSYEKL. The V end lost 1 base, the J end lost 2 bases, and 12 bases lay between the germline ends. Sample: peripheral blood, taken on day 0 of AZD1222 vaccination. The origin of this receptor is an adult in good health. V usage is TRBV4-1 and J usage is TRBJ2-7; D assignment may be TRBD1 or TRBD2 (5 bases each). Written as DNA, the CDR3 is TGCGCCAGCAGCCAAGTAGGGGCCGGGACCTACGAGCAGTACTTC. This gives the protein CASSQVGAGTYEQYF.